One and the same sample provided the 8 T cell receptor beta chains below, sequenced in a study of beta chain features in type 1 diabetes. All of the isolated RNA was reverse transcribed, so expressed TCRB transcripts were sequenced. The method was immunoSEQ multiplex PCR; TCRdb's version includes in-frame clones alone and lacks a portion of them. In the table there are about 360,000 clones, 10% to 15% of which are singletons. The sequenced sample was naive CD4+ T cells from blood. All receptors come from a man in his late teens or twenties in good health.

A few counts support this clone. The rearrangement links TRBV18 to TRBJ2-2, with TRBD1 matching over 11 bases. The CDR3 is 17 amino acids. CDR1 and CDR2 from the germline V gene are KGHSH and LQKENI. Trimming took 4 bases from V and 0 from J; bases not matched to a gene: 4. For the CDR3, the DNA is TGTGCCAGCTCACGAGGGACAGGGGGAACGAACACCGGGGAGCTGTTTTTT. Translated, it gives CASSRGTGGTNTGELFF.

This clone was counted once. This chain uses TRBV4-1 with TRBJ1-5; D ambiguous. CDR3 length equals 14 residues. Trimming removed 3 bases at V and 0 bases at J, with 6 bases between. The germline V gene has CDR1 MGHRA and CDR2 YSYEKL. The CDR3 loop is CASSQEDSNQPQHF. The CDR3 coding sequence is TGCGCCAGCAGCCAGGAGGATAGCAATCAGCCCCAGCATTTT.

This clone occurred a few times. The rearrangement links TRBV9 to TRBJ2-1; D is ambiguous. The V gene's germline CDR1 is SGDLS and CDR2 YYNGEE. Trimming stripped 1 base from V and 8 bases from J, with 10 bases between. The CDR3 spans 13 residues. The CDR3 spells CASSVITVDEQFF. For the CDR3, the DNA is TGTGCCAGCAGCGTAATAACAGTGGATGAGCAGTTCTTC.

The chain couples TRBV12-5 to TRBJ1-1; the match to TRBD1 covers 9 bases. This CDR3 spans 16 amino acids. Germline V gene sequence: CDR1 LGHNT, CDR2 FRNRAP. The V gene end was trimmed by 0 bases and the J gene end by 6 bases; junction bases not matched to a gene: 8. The CDR3 reads CASGLVLGQGLAEAFF. CDR3 sequence (DNA): TGTGCTAGTGGTTTGGTACTCGGACAGGGGTTAGCTGAAGCTTTCTTT.

This clone came up a few times. Written as DNA, the CDR3 is TGTGCCAGCAGCTTGACAGGGGTTTATAACTATGGCTACACCTTC. Encoded protein: CASSLTGVYNYGYTF. V and J are TRBV7-8 and TRBJ1-2; 8 bases are a match to TRBD1. Trimming cost V 3 bases and J 1 base; bases outside gene matches: 4. This CDR3 has 15 residues. Germline loops: CDR1 SGHVS, CDR2 FQNEAQ.

The rearrangement uses TRBV7-3 and TRBJ2-3; 13 bases line up with TRBD2. The V and J ends lost 2 bases and 4 bases, in that order; junction bases with no gene match: 3. Germline assignment: CDR1 SGHTA and CDR2 FQGTGA. This CDR3 contains 16 residues. The DNA of the CDR3 is TGTGCCAGCAGCTTATGGGGGACTAGCGGGGCAGATACGCAGTATTTT. This encodes CASSLWGTSGADTQYF. Full variable domain (rest looked up from reference TRBV7-3 and TRBJ2-3): GAGVSQTPSNKVTEKGKYVELRCDPISGHTALYWYRQSLGQGPEFLIYFQGTGAADDSGLPNDRFFAVRPEGSVSTLKIQRTERGDSAVYLCASSLWGTSGADTQYFGPGTRLTVL.

The rearrangement uses TRBV6-6 and TRBJ2-7; tentatively, D is TRBD2 (5 bases). Germline CDR1 is MNHNY and CDR2 is SVGAGI (reference sequence). Trimming removed 5 bases from V and 1 base from J, with 9 bases in between. The CDR3 totals 13 residues. The CDR3 coding sequence is TGTGCCAGCAGTGCGAGGGAATCCTACGAGCAGTACTTC. Protein: CASSARESYEQYF.

The chain employs TRBV9 and TRBJ2-7, with 8 bases fitting TRBD2. Germline CDR1 reads SGDLS; CDR2 reads YYNGEE. Germline trimming cut 4 bases from V and 2 bases from J; bases unmatched to any gene: 11. CDR3 length: 16 residues. The CDR3 region has the DNA TGTGCCAGCAGCCGAGCCGGACTAGCTACCGCCTACGAGCAGTACTTC. Translating gives CASSRAGLATAYEQYF.